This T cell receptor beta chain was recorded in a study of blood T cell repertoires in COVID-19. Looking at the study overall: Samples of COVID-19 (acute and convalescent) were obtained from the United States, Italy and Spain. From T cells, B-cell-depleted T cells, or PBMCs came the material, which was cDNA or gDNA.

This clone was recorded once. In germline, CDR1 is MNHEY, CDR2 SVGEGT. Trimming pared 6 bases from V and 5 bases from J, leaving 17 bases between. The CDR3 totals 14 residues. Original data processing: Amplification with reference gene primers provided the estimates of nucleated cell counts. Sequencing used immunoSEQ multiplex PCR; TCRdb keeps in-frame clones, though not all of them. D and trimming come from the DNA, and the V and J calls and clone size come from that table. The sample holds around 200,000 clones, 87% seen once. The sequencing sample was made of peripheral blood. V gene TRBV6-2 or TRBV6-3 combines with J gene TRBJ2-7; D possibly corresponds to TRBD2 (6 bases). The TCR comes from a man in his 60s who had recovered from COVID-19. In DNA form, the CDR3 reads TGTGCCAGCAGCTGGGCGGGGAGGAAGGACGAGCAGTACTTC. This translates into CASSWAGRKDEQYF.